Below, 6 T cell receptor beta chains from the same sample are listed, as sequenced in a study of blood T cell repertoires in COVID-19. The repertoire was sequenced with immunoSEQ multiplex PCR; TCRdb's copy has only in-frame clones and lacks some. The sample records 200,000 to 300,000 clones, 85% to 90% being singletons. The sequencing input was peripheral blood. Every receptor here comes from a man older than 75 with acute or convalescent COVID-19.

The V and J genes are TRBV28 and TRBJ1-2, with D hard to call. This CDR3 is 13 amino acids long. The germline V gene encodes CDR1 MDHEN and CDR2 SYDVKM. The V end was cut by 2 bases, the J end by 7 bases, with 11 bases between. Written as DNA, the CDR3 is TGTGCCAGCAGTTTAGGGTCTCGAGGTGGCTACACCTTC. Translation gives CASSLGSRGGYTF.

The J gene is TRBJ2-3, the V gene TRBV6-9, with 8 nucleotides matching TRBD1. V was pared by 6 bases and J by 2 bases, with 7 bases of the junction left unmatched. Germline V gene sequence: CDR1 MNHGY, CDR2 SVAAGI. The CDR3 covers 15 residues. DNA of the CDR3: TGTGCCAGCAGACCGACAGGGGCCAACACAGATACGCAGTATTTT. It is translated as CASRPTGANTDTQYF.

The gene calls are TRBV4-1 and TRBJ1-2; D unclear. V lost 0 bases and J 4 bases, leaving 18 bases between the germline ends. The germline gives CDR1 MGHRA, CDR2 YSYEKL. The CDR3 has 17 residues. The CDR3 sequence: CASSQDVMADTFYGYTF. The CDR3 DNA is TGCGCCAGCAGCCAAGATGTTATGGCAGACACCTTCTATGGCTACACCTTC.

The J gene is TRBJ1-1, the V gene TRBV18; TRBD1 aligns across 12 bases. This CDR3 region has 14 residues. CDR1 and CDR2 (germline): KGHSH, LQKENI. V lost 5 bases to trimming and J lost 5 bases; unmatched junction nucleotides: 3. The chain's CDR3 is CASSVGQGATEAFF. CDR3 bases: TGTGCCAGCTCAGTGGGACAGGGGGCTACTGAAGCTTTCTTT.

The J gene is TRBJ2-1, the V gene TRBV9; TRBD1 matches 7 bases. Per germline, CDR1 SGDLS and CDR2 YYNGEE. J gave up 15 bases and V 0 bases, and 9 bases lay outside the gene matches. The CDR3 has 13 amino acids. CDR3 DNA: TGTGCCAGCAGCGTAGGGATGGGACAGTCTCTGTTCTTC. Amino acid sequence: CASSVGMGQSLFF.

The chain is built from TRBV14 and TRBJ1-1, with 9 bases identical to TRBD1. Trimming cost V 4 bases and J 9 bases; bases outside gene matches: 9. Germline V gene data show CDR1 as SGHDN and CDR2 as FVKESK. The CDR3 extends over 14 amino acids. CDR3 sequence: CASSPTRQGGKAFF. The CDR3 DNA is TGTGCCAGCAGCCCGACTAGACAGGGGGGTAAAGCTTTCTTT. The entire variable domain, with the rest obtained from reference TRBV14 and TRBJ1-1, is as follows: EAGVTQFPSHSVIEKGQTVTLRCDPISGHDNLYWYRRVMGKEIKFLLHFVKESKQDESGMPNNRFLAERTGGTYSTLKVQPAELEDSGVYFCASSPTRQGGKAFFGQGTRLTVV.